This T cell receptor beta chain was sequenced for a study of graft-versus-host responses after intestinal transplantation. Across the whole study: Among the recipients, all got anti-thymocyte globulin induction and then tacrolimus and steroids for two to four years. The study, taken as a whole, reports: Within the allografts of patients who had graft-donor T cell macrochimerism, graft-versus-host to host-versus-graft clonal ratios were high. GvH clone levels peaked in circulation, and this peak was associated with early post-transplant HvG declines. Recipient bone marrow held GvH clones, some seen earlier in ileum or blood.

Comment on this clone: The target antigen is unknown.

Repertoires were generated with immunoSEQ multiplex PCR, while TCRdb's copy carries only in-frame clones and drops some. The sample includes fewer than 8,500 clones, 95% to 98% seen only once; the top ten take around 0.23%. CDR1 and CDR2 (germline): SGHRS, YFSETQ. V dropped 5 bases and J dropped 4; count of bases not matched to a gene: 8. This CDR3 contains 14 residues. This sequence was found in a human patient who received an intestinal transplant, so some T cells may come from the graft donor. Sequenced here: PBMCs, sampled 23 days after intestinal transplant. The chain employs TRBV5-1 and TRBJ2-7; 8 bases align to TRBD2. CDR3 amino acids: CASSRSGSGYEQYF. CDR3 DNA: TGCGCCAGCAGTCGAAGCGGGAGCGGGTACGAGCAGTACTTC.